This entry features one T cell receptor (beta chain) sequence. Its antigen is not identified. The use of a sample-barcoded 5' primer and a J-beta primer mix characterized a second PCR of roughly 6 to 12 cycles. One entry per CDR3 protein results from TCRdb running MiXCR on the 5' RACE reads. Of about 2 million distinct CDR3 sequences listed, around half are singletons. Trimming removed 0 bases at V and 2 bases at J, with 16 bases between. Germline loops: CDR1 MNHEY, CDR2 SVGEGT. This CDR3 has 17 amino acids. Ranging in age from roughly 6 to 95, the donors were healthy Caucasian individuals from Russia. The entry originates in a study of blood T cells in healthy people across ages. Whole-study results and caveats: Among long-lived donors, naive CD4+ cells were more numerous and diversity higher than in aged donors. As age increased, TCR beta diversity per million T cells fell in a roughly linear fashion.

The TCR was taken from a woman in her forties in good health. This chain uses TRBV6-2 or TRBV6-3 with TRBJ1-2; possibly TRBD1 for D (6 bases). Sequencing used blood. The CDR3 bases are TGTGCCAGCAGTTACTCGTTTGGACAGCCCGAAAACTATGGCTACACCTTC. Encoded protein: CASSYSFGQPENYGYTF.